This T cell receptor beta chain was documented in a study of early stage breast cancer tumors. Study overall: Most invasive tumors, about 75% of the 16, were ER+/PR+/HER2-. Study-wide points: Blood repertoires resembled normal breast more than tumor.

This clone has a single count. The antigen is not known. V was clipped by 1 base and J by 5 bases; unmatched bases: 2. The CDR3 sequence is 13 residues long. CDR1 GTSNPN and CDR2 SVGIG come from the germline V gene (reference sequence). Using immunoSEQ multiplex PCR, the repertoire was profiled, and TCRdb retains in-frame clones only, with some absent. Here the sample spans more than 65,000 clones, about 85% being singletons. The sequencing input was blood. This receptor was taken from a person aged 35 to 50 with breast cancer. The chain recombines TRBV30 with TRBJ2-1, with TRBD1 matching over 7 bases. In nucleotides, the CDR3 is TGTGCCTGGAGTGAGACAGGGAACAATGAGCAGTTCTTC. This encodes CAWSETGNNEQFF.